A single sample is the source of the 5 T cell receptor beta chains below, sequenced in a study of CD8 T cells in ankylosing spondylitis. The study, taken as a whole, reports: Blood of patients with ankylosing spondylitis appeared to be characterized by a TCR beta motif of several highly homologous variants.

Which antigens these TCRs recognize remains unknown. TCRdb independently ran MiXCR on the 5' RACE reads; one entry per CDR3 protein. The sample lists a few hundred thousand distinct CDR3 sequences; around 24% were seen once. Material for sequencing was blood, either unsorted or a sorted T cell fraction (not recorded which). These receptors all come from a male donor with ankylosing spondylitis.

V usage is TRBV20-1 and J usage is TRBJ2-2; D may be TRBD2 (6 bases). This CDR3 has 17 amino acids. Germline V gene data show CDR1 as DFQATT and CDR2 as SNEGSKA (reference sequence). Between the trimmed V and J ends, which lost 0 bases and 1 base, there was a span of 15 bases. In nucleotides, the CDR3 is TGCAGTGCTAGAGATTCAGCTGGCGGGGTGAACACCGGGGAGCTGTTTTTT. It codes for CSARDSAGGVNTGELFF.

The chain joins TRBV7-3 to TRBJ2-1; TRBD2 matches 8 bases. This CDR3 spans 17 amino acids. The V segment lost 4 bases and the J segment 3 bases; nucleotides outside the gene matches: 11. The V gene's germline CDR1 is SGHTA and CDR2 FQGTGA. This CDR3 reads CASSSTYSSGSYNEQFF. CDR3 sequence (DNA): TGTGCCAGCAGCTCGACCTACTCCAGCGGGAGCTACAATGAGCAGTTCTTC.

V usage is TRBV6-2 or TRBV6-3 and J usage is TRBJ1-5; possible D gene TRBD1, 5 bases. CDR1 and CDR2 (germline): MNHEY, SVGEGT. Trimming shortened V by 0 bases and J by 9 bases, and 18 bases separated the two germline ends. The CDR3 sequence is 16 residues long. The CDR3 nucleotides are TGTGCCAGCAGTTACTCCCCGGCGGGACCCTTGGGGCCCCAGCATTTT. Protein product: CASSYSPAGPLGPQHF.

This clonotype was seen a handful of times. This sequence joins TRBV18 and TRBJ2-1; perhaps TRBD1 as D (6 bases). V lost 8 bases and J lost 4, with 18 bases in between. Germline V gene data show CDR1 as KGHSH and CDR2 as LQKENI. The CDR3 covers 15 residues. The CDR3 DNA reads TGTGCCAGCCGTCCACCGAGGGGGACATACAATGAGCAGTTCTTC. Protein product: CASRPPRGTYNEQFF.

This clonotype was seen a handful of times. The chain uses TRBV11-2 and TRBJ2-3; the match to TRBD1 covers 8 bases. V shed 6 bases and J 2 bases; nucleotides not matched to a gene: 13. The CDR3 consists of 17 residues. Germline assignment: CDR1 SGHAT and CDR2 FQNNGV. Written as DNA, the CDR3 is TGTGCCAGCAGTTCTACCGGGACAGGAGGTTTCACAGATACGCAGTATTTT. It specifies CASSSTGTGGFTDTQYF.